Listed below are T cell receptor beta chains from one sample, sequenced in a study of blood T cell repertoires in COVID-19. Using immunoSEQ multiplex PCR, the repertoire was profiled, and TCRdb retains in-frame clones only, with some absent. The data show about 350,000 clones, 88% seen once. The sample was PBMCs or T cells enriched from blood (not recorded which). Receptor source: a woman in her thirties who had been exposed to COVID-19. Each CDR3 is given with its conserved first and last residue. The D gene is left open where the match is weak. Part of the rows lack a size; the others show once, few, many or a class for expanded clones.

CDR3 length,V gene,J gene,D gene,clone size,CDR3 protein,CDR3 DNA
13,TRBV6-2/TRBV6-3,TRBJ2-7,-,-,CASSYSRQGEQYF,TGTGCCAGCAGTTACTCTCGCCAGGGGGAGCAGTACTTC
13,TRBV10-1,TRBJ1-2,TRBD1,-,CASSPGTGVGYTF,TGCGCCAGCAGCCCAGGGACAGGGGTAGGCTACACCTTC
12,TRBV9,TRBJ1-4,-,-,CASSVGEGKLFF,TGTGCCAGCAGCGTAGGTGAGGGAAAACTGTTTTTT
15,TRBV5-1,TRBJ2-1,TRBD1,-,CASSWTGAPYNEQFF,TGCGCCAGCAGCTGGACAGGGGCCCCGTACAATGAGCAGTTCTTC
14,TRBV28,TRBJ2-7,TRBD2,-,CASPPSGSSYEQYF,TGTGCCAGCCCTCCGAGCGGGAGCTCCTACGAGCAGTACTTC
13,TRBV7-3,TRBJ1-3,-,-,CASSRDPGNTIYF,TGTGCCAGCAGCCGGGATCCTGGAAACACCATATATTTT
13,TRBV2,TRBJ1-1,-,-,CASRPGGWTEAFF,TGTGCCAGCAGGCCGGGGGGCTGGACTGAAGCTTTCTTT
14,TRBV6-6,TRBJ1-6,-,-,CASSIGQEASPLHF,TGTGCCAGCAGTATCGGACAAGAAGCATCACCCCTCCACTTT
16,TRBV6-1,TRBJ1-5,TRBD1,-,CASSEGTGQLRQPQHF,TGTGCCAGCAGTGAGGGGACAGGGCAACTAAGGCAGCCCCAGCATTTT
16,TRBV11-3,TRBJ2-7,TRBD2,-,CASSSRSSGPSYEQYF,TGTGCCAGCAGCTCAAGGTCTAGCGGGCCCTCCTACGAGCAGTACTTC
13,TRBV2,TRBJ1-1,-,-,CASSEAGRGRAFF,TGTGCCAGCAGTGAAGCCGGGAGAGGAAGGGCTTTCTTT
13,TRBV19,TRBJ1-1,-,-,CASSTHRESEAFF,TGTGCCAGTAGTACACACAGGGAAAGTGAAGCTTTCTTT
16,TRBV29-1,TRBJ2-7,TRBD2,-,CSVEGLTSGRIYEQYF,TGCAGCGTTGAGGGATTGACTAGCGGGAGGATCTACGAGCAGTACTTC
16,TRBV6-2/TRBV6-3,TRBJ1-5,-,-,CASSYKGPGGNQPQHF,TGTGCCAGCAGTTACAAGGGGCCAGGGGGCAATCAGCCCCAGCATTTT
14,TRBV5-4,TRBJ1-1,TRBD1,-,CAASGTGLNTEAFF,TGTGCCGCAAGTGGGACAGGACTGAACACTGAAGCTTTCTTT
15,TRBV28,TRBJ1-1,-,-,CASSLRLPQGTEAFF,TGTGCCAGCAGTTTACGGCTCCCCCAGGGGACTGAAGCTTTCTTT
15,TRBV7-9,TRBJ1-5,-,-,CASSFTGDSNQPQHF,TGTGCCAGCAGCTTTACCGGGGATAGCAATCAGCCCCAGCATTTT
13,TRBV29-1,TRBJ2-7,TRBD1,-,CSVEVQGVYEQYF,TGCAGCGTTGAGGTGCAGGGGGTCTACGAGCAGTACTTC
15,TRBV5-5,TRBJ1-5,TRBD1,-,CASSLRGQGHQPQHF,TGTGCCAGCAGCTTGAGGGGACAGGGTCATCAGCCCCAGCATTTT
13,TRBV6-1,TRBJ1-1,TRBD1,-,CASSERGQDEAFF,TGTGCCAGCAGTGAAAGGGGGCAGGATGAAGCTTTCTTT
14,TRBV30,TRBJ1-1,-,-,CAWSPLPGFTEAFF,TGTGCCTGGAGTCCCCTCCCAGGGTTCACTGAAGCTTTCTTT
14,TRBV29-1,TRBJ2-7,TRBD2,-,CSVGSGRALNEQYF,TGCAGCGTTGGGAGCGGGAGAGCGCTCAACGAGCAGTACTTC
15,TRBV27,TRBJ2-4,-,-,CASRPSGSGKNIQYF,TGTGCCAGCAGACCCAGCGGGTCGGGAAAAAACATTCAGTACTTC
15,TRBV6-5,TRBJ2-1,TRBD2,-,CASTAGTSVYNEQFF,TGTGCCAGCACCGCCGGGACTAGCGTTTACAATGAGCAGTTCTTC
15,TRBV7-8,TRBJ1-6,TRBD1,-,CATTGGKGGNSPLHF,TGTGCCACCACAGGGGGCAAGGGGGGAAATTCACCCCTCCACTTT
13,TRBV12-3/TRBV12-4,TRBJ1-2,TRBD1,-,CATRTGGVDRYTF,TGTGCCACGAGGACAGGGGGCGTGGATCGCTACACCTTC
15,TRBV7-9,TRBJ1-4,TRBD1,-,CAGQGAFATNEKLFF,TGTGCCGGCCAGGGGGCTTTTGCAACTAATGAAAAACTGTTTTTT
11,TRBV10-3,TRBJ2-3,-,-,CATLSTDTQYF,TGTGCCACCCTTAGCACAGATACGCAGTATTTT
13,TRBV30,TRBJ1-3,-,once,CAWTENSGNTIYF,TGTGCCTGGACCGAGAACTCTGGAAACACCATATATTTT
14,TRBV30,TRBJ2-6,-,few,CAWRGLMEANVLTF,TGTGCCTGGAGGGGACTGATGGAGGCCAACGTCCTGACTTTC
13,TRBV14,TRBJ2-6,-,-,CASSQRQTNLLTF,TGTGCCAGCAGCCAGCGACAGACAAACCTCCTGACTTTC
15,TRBV19,TRBJ2-1,TRBD2,-,CASTEREATYNEQFF,TGTGCCAGTACGGAGCGGGAGGCGACATACAATGAGCAGTTCTTC
16,TRBV10-3,TRBJ2-7,-,once,CAISESSTLSSYEQYF,TGTGCCATCAGTGAGTCTAGTACTCTGAGCTCCTACGAGCAGTACTTC
14,TRBV2,TRBJ1-2,TRBD1,-,CASSPGQQTYGYTF,TGTGCCAGCAGCCCGGGACAGCAAACCTATGGCTACACCTTC
14,TRBV19,TRBJ2-7,-,-,CASSISRGLYEQYF,TGTGCCAGTAGTATTTCCAGGGGTTTATACGAGCAGTACTTC
13,TRBV29-1,TRBJ2-2,-,-,CSVLRVDTGELFF,TGCAGCGTTCTCAGGGTGGACACCGGGGAGCTGTTTTTT
11,TRBV27,TRBJ2-7,TRBD2,-,CASSVSGIEYF,TGTGCCAGCAGTGTAAGCGGGATAGAGTACTTC
13,TRBV29-1,TRBJ1-4,TRBD1,-,CSTQQGSNEKLFF,TGCAGCACCCAACAGGGGAGTAATGAAAAACTGTTTTTT
12,TRBV5-6,TRBJ1-2,-,-,CASSLIADGYTF,TGTGCCAGCAGCTTGATAGCTGATGGCTACACCTTC
14,TRBV19,TRBJ2-7,-,-,CASSMPYRRDEQYF,TGTGCCAGTAGTATGCCCTATCGGAGGGACGAGCAGTACTTC
15,TRBV5-1,TRBJ2-2,-,-,CASSFRQLYTGELFF,TGCGCCAGCAGCTTTAGACAGCTTTACACCGGGGAGCTGTTTTTT
15,TRBV28,TRBJ2-7,TRBD1,once,CASSLLGTGGFEQYF,TGTGCCAGCAGTTTATTGGGGACAGGGGGCTTCGAGCAGTACTTC
14,TRBV6-6,TRBJ1-1,-,few,CASSYPPGNTEAFF,TGTGCCAGCAGTTACCCACCGGGGAACACTGAAGCTTTCTTT
13,TRBV18,TRBJ2-3,-,-,CASSPPALDTQYF,TGTGCCAGCTCACCACCGGCCCTAGATACGCAGTATTTT
17,TRBV27,TRBJ2-5,-,-,CASSPTWAGLGAETQYF,TGTGCCAGCAGTCCTACCTGGGCGGGACTCGGAGCGGAGACCCAGTACTTC
14,TRBV27,TRBJ1-5,TRBD1,-,CASTAGGENQPQHF,TGTGCCAGCACCGCAGGGGGAGAAAATCAGCCCCAGCATTTT
14,TRBV5-6,TRBJ1-6,TRBD1,-,CASSLTGGGSPLHF,TGTGCCAGCAGCCTAACAGGGGGCGGTTCACCCCTCCACTTT
13,TRBV7-9,TRBJ1-1,-,-,CASTQRGGTEAFF,TGTGCCAGCACTCAGCGGGGGGGCACTGAAGCTTTCTTT